The next 25 T cell receptor beta chains were all read from a single sample in a study of low-dose radiotherapy and immunotherapy resistance in tumors (dated by TCRdb to the early 2020s). The reads were generated on an Illumina HiSeq 2500. First-strand cDNA was synthesized using Superscript III and a set of TRAV- and TRBV-specific primers, so that both TCRalpha and TCRbeta chains were covered. TCRs were amplified for 20 to 25 PCR cycles with Phusion, using a constant-region primer paired with the adapter attached to the V primers. TCRdb handled the public reads itself, with Q25 trimming in fastp and clone calling in MiXCR, and kept productive beta chains. Identical CDR3 proteins give one entry, which carries the most common genes and DNA. Recorded for this sample are around 100,000 distinct CDR3 sequences; more than 20% of them occurred a single time. The top ten clonotypes cover 9.5% to 15% of the sample.

Per the publication, the time point label means: after trial treatment. Sample treatment or condition, as interpreted from the label and publication: LDRT plus nivolumab, ipilimumab, low-dose cyclophosphamide and aspirin (RACIN trial). The input for sequencing was PBMCs, taken after low-dose radiotherapy plus immunotherapy. The receptors here all came from a female donor with ovarian cancer.

This clonotype was observed many times. The chain has TRBV29-1 and TRBJ2-7, with D possibly TRBD1 on 6 matching bases. The CDR3 totals 12 residues. Germline CDR1 is SQVTM and CDR2 is ANQGSEA. Trimming left V 6 bases short and J 2 bases short, with 11 bases between. The CDR3 DNA follows: TGCAGCGTGAAGACAGGCGCCTACGAGCAGTACTTC. It codes for CSVKTGAYEQYF.

This clonotype was counted at least ten times. V gene TRBV6-6 combines with J gene TRBJ1-5; weak D call: TRBD1 (5 bases). Germline CDR1 MNHNY, CDR2 SVGAGI (reference sequence). The CDR3 loop spans 17 amino acids. Trimming shortened V by 0 bases and J by 6 bases, and 18 bases separated the two germline ends. CDR3 bases: TGTGCCAGCAGTTACTCGTTCGGGGCATCGGCGAGTCAGCCCCAGCATTTT. Amino acid sequence: CASSYSFGASASQPQHF.

This clonotype was seen at least ten times. The gene calls are TRBV4-2 and TRBJ1-1; weak D call: TRBD1 (5 bases). V lost 0 bases, J lost 4 bases, and 12 bases lay in between. The germline CDR1 and CDR2 sequences are LGHNA and YNFKEQ. This CDR3 spans 15 amino acids. This chain's CDR3 is CASSQDQGRGTEAFF. DNA for the CDR3: TGTGCCAGCAGCCAAGATCAGGGAAGGGGCACTGAAGCTTTCTTT.

This clonotype was counted ten times or more. The V and J genes are TRBV7-2 and TRBJ1-3, with no clear D. V lost 5 bases to trimming and J lost 0 bases, with 11 bases between them. CDR3 size: 15 residues. Germline V lookup: CDR1 SGHTA, CDR2 FQGNSA. DNA for the CDR3: TGTGCCAGCAGCCACGATATACACTCTGGAAACACCATATATTTT. It is translated as CASSHDIHSGNTIYF.

Ten or more counts support this clonotype. The gene calls are TRBV9 and TRBJ1-3; D ambiguous. The germline V and J ends were trimmed by 4 bases and 2 bases, with 1 base remaining between them. The CDR3 runs 11 residues. CDR1 is SGDLS, CDR2 YYNGEE, per germline. CDR3 loop: CASSPGNTIYF. CDR3 DNA sequence: TGTGCCAGCAGCCCTGGAAACACCATATATTTT. The full variable domain, completed using reference TRBV9 and TRBJ1-3, is DSGVTQTPKHLITATGQRVTLRCSPRSGDLSVYWYQQSLDQGLQFLIQYYNGEERAKGNILERFSAQQFPDLHSELNLSSLELGDSALYFCASSPGNTIYFGEGSWLTVV.

This clonotype was counted ten times or more. This chain connects TRBV27 to TRBJ2-3; possible D gene TRBD1, 8 bases. This CDR3 region has 14 residues. With 10 bases removed from V and 5 bases from J, the gap between germline ends came to 19 bases. CDR1 is MNHEY and CDR2 is SMNVEV in the germline V gene (reference sequence). The CDR3 nucleotides are TGTGCCACCCCACAGGGGGGGGGGTTAGATACGCAGTATTTT. Protein: CATPQGGGLDTQYF.

In its sample, this clonotype was seen many times. This chain uses TRBV29-1 with TRBJ1-2; TRBD1 matches at 7 bases. The CDR3 length is 12 residues. Losses at the gene ends were 6 bases for V and 4 bases for J; bases not matched to a gene: 5. Germline-derived CDR1 and CDR2 are SQVTM and ANQGSEA. CDR3 in DNA: TGCAGCGTCGGGGGACAGCTCTATGGCTACACCTTC. This translates into CSVGGQLYGYTF.

This clonotype was recorded at least ten times. The CDR3 is CASSGQLKGAQEQYF. CDR3 DNA sequence: TGCGCCAGCAGCGGCCAACTCAAGGGGGCGCAGGAGCAGTACTTC. This sequence joins TRBV4-1 and TRBJ2-7; 7 bases are shared with TRBD1. In germline, CDR1 is MGHRA, CDR2 YSYEKL. There are 15 residues in the CDR3. The J segment lost 7 bases and the V segment lost 5 bases, leaving 14 bases of the junction unmatched.

This clonotype was found many times. This chain joins TRBV19 and TRBJ1-2, with 7 bases matching TRBD1. V shed 7 bases, J shed 4 bases, and the junction held 12 bases outside the gene matches. The CDR3 consists of 15 residues. The germline CDR1 and CDR2 sequences are LNHDA and SQIVND (reference sequence). This CDR3 reads CASTLQPRQGYGYTF. CDR3 in DNA: TGTGCCAGTACCCTACAACCCCGACAGGGCTATGGCTACACCTTC. The full variable domain, in which reference TRBV19 and TRBJ1-2 provide the parts outside the CDR3, is DGGITQSPKYLFRKEGQNVTLSCEQNLNHDAMYWYRQDPGQGLRLIYYSQIVNDFQKGDIAEGYSVSREKKESFPLTVTSAQKNPTAFYLCASTLQPRQGYGYTFGSGTRLTVV.

At least ten counts were recorded for this clonotype. The rearrangement links TRBV7-6 to TRBJ2-7, with 7 bases identical to TRBD1. The CDR3 has 14 amino acids. V shed 5 bases and J 5 bases; nucleotides not matched to a gene: 9. Germline CDR1 SGHVS, CDR2 FNYEAQ. The CDR3 spells CASSRQGQINEQYF. In nucleotides, the CDR3 is TGTGCCAGCAGCCGCCAGGGACAGATTAACGAGCAGTACTTC.

This sequence joins TRBV3-1 and TRBJ2-1; D perhaps matches TRBD1 (6 bases). The CDR3 runs 15 residues. Germline CDR1 reads LGHDT; CDR2 reads YNNKEL (reference sequence). Between the trimmed V and J ends, which lost 0 bases and 0 bases, there was a span of 6 bases. The CDR3 DNA reads as TGTGCCAGCAGCCAAGAGGACAGCTCCTACAATGAGCAGTTCTTC. Protein product: CASSQEDSSYNEQFF.

In DNA, the CDR3 is TGTGCCAGCAGTTTTCTAGGGCCAGGGTCTTACGAGCAGTACTTC. Translating gives CASSFLGPGSYEQYF. This chain joins TRBV6-2 or TRBV6-3 and TRBJ2-7; TRBD1 is a possible D gene (5 bases). CDR1 and CDR2 (germline): MNHEY, SVGEGT. Trimming took off 4 bases at V and 4 bases at J, with 17 bases between the two ends. The CDR3 length is 15 residues.

This clonotype came up many times. The V gene is TRBV19, the J gene TRBJ2-1; 13 positions match TRBD2. The CDR3 is 19 residues long. The V and J ends lost 4 bases and 5 bases, in that order; junction bases with no gene match: 14. The V gene's germline CDR1 is LNHDA and CDR2 SQIVND (reference sequence). CDR3 residues: CASSRQQGGTSGKDNEQFF. The CDR3 DNA is TGTGCCAGTAGTAGGCAACAGGGAGGGACTAGCGGGAAAGACAATGAGCAGTTCTTC.

This clonotype was seen ten or more times. The CDR3 nucleotides read TGTGCCAGCTCACTTCTCACGACCGGGACGGTCTACAATGAGCAGTTCTTC. The encoded protein is CASSLLTTGTVYNEQFF. The chain combines TRBV18 with TRBJ2-1, with D possibly being TRBD1 or TRBD2 (5 bases each). Deletions cut 4 bases from V and 3 bases from J, with 19 bases between. CDR1 is KGHSH and CDR2 is LQKENI in the germline V gene. The CDR3 runs 17 residues.

This clonotype showed up many times. The chain couples TRBV11-2 to TRBJ2-7; weak D call: TRBD2 (5 bases). CDR1 is SGHAT and CDR2 is FQNNGV in the germline V gene. This CDR3 is 15 amino acids long. V was pared by 4 bases and J by 0 bases, with 13 bases between. The CDR3 nucleotides read TGTGCCAGCAGCTCGGAGGCCCTTGGCTCCTACGAGCAGTACTTC. It translates to CASSSEALGSYEQYF.

At least ten counts were recorded for this clonotype. This chain uses TRBV18 with TRBJ1-1, with 7 nucleotides matching TRBD1. With 5 bases clipped from V and 1 base from J, the junction kept 7 bases outside the gene matches. CDR3 size: 15 residues. CDR1 KGHSH and CDR2 LQKENI come from the germline V gene. The CDR3 protein is CASSITGQTNTEAFF. CDR3 DNA sequence: TGTGCCAGCTCAATTACGGGACAGACGAACACTGAAGCTTTCTTT.

This clonotype was seen repeatedly, ten times or more. The V and J genes are TRBV5-4 and TRBJ1-2; D possibly corresponds to TRBD1 (6 bases). Trimming pared 2 bases from V and 3 bases from J, leaving 8 bases between. The CDR3 runs to 13 residues. Germline loops: CDR1 SGHNT, CDR2 YYREEE (reference sequence). CDR3 in amino acids: CASSFKGDYGYTF. In DNA, the CDR3 is TGTGCCAGCAGCTTTAAGGGGGACTATGGCTACACCTTC.

The table lists this clonotype with many counts. The chain carries TRBV19 and TRBJ2-1, with TRBD2 as a possible D gene (6 bases). In germline, CDR1 is LNHDA, CDR2 SQIVND (reference sequence). The CDR3 runs 12 residues. The V and J ends lost 3 bases and 12 bases respectively, with 12 bases between them. The CDR3: CASSMWGVGQFF. CDR3 bases: TGTGCCAGTAGTATGTGGGGGGTGGGGCAGTTCTTC.

This clonotype was picked up many times. V usage is TRBV12-3 or TRBV12-4 and J usage is TRBJ1-6; D not certain. The V end was cut by 2 bases, the J end by 10 bases, with 9 bases between. The length of the CDR3 is 13 residues. The CDR3 sequence: CASSLKGSSPLHF. For the CDR3, the DNA is TGTGCCAGCAGTTTAAAAGGAAGCTCACCCCTCCACTTT.

This clonotype was detected ten times or more. The chain uses TRBV20-1 and TRBJ2-7, with 9 bases matching TRBD2. With V trimmed by 6 bases and J by 2 bases, 11 bases remained unmatched. The V gene's germline CDR1 is DFQATT and CDR2 SNEGSKA (reference sequence). The CDR3 is 15 residues long. Here the CDR3 reads CSAKLSLAGTYEQYF. CDR3 coding DNA: TGCAGTGCCAAGTTAAGCCTAGCGGGGACCTACGAGCAGTACTTC.

At least ten counts were recorded for this clonotype. CDR3 nucleotides: TGTGCCACCAGCGGGGGACGGCCCTATGGCTACACCTTC. It is translated as CATSGGRPYGYTF. The chain carries TRBV24-1 and TRBJ1-2; D perhaps matches TRBD1 (5 bases). The V gene lost 7 bases and the J gene lost 4 bases, with 12 bases spanning the gap. CDR1 and CDR2 from the germline V gene are KGHDR and SFDVKD. The CDR3 covers 13 residues.

This clonotype was detected many times. The rearrangement uses TRBV7-2 and TRBJ2-1, with D possibly TRBD2 on 6 matching bases. V was pared by 3 bases and J by 6 bases, with 18 bases between. Germline V gives CDR1 SGHTA, CDR2 FQGNSA. The CDR3 is 16 residues long. In nucleotides, the CDR3 is TGTGCCAGCAGCTTTGGCTTGGGGGGAGGTATCAATGAGCAGTTCTTC. Protein sequence: CASSFGLGGGINEQFF.

This clonotype was seen repeatedly, ten times or more. The chain employs TRBV10-3 and TRBJ2-7; no clear D gene. Trimming removed 5 bases at V and 8 bases at J, with 13 bases between. The CDR3 has 12 amino acids. The germline V gene encodes CDR1 ENHRY and CDR2 SYGVKD. CDR3 nucleotides: TGTGCCATCAGTTCAAGGGTAGAGCAGCAGTACTTC. This codes for CAISSRVEQQYF.

The table lists this clonotype with many counts. The chain recombines TRBV12-3 or TRBV12-4 with TRBJ2-7, with a tentative D call TRBD1 (5 bases). The CDR3 is 14 amino acids. V was pared by 3 bases and J by 3 bases, with 12 bases between. CDR3: CASSFAQGSYEQYF. DNA of the CDR3: TGTGCCAGCAGTTTTGCGCAGGGAAGCTACGAGCAGTACTTC.

Note on this clonotype: This sequence is one base from a far larger clone and is likely a read error. The chain has TRBV6-8 and TRBJ1-5, with a weak D call TRBD1 (6 bases). Trimming removed 2 bases at V and 3 bases at J, with 14 bases between. The CDR3 runs to 16 residues. Germline V gene lookup returns CDR1 MNHGY and CDR2 SAAAGT. The CDR3 is CASSYNRVGNNQPQHF. CDR3 DNA sequence: TGTGCCAGCAGTTACAACAGGGTGGGGAACAATCAGCCCCAGCATTTT.